One sample yielded the 30 T cell receptor beta chains listed below, sequenced in a study of Ad26.COV2.S vaccination and SARS-CoV-2 variants. Some clones are missing from TCRdb's copy, which holds only in-frame ones; the method was immunoSEQ multiplex PCR. The data show approximately 480,000 clones, roughly 89% seen once. Treatment in this sample: about 20 received Ad26.COV2.S at low or high dose, single or two shots; five or six received placebo; per-sample allocation not given. Specimens were obtained on day 63 following the first vaccine or placebo injection. The material sequenced was peripheral blood, taken in a trial of Ad26.COV2.S vaccine versus placebo. Receptor source: a person between 18 and 65 years old who received the Ad26.COV2.S COVID-19 vaccine or a placebo.

The chain combines TRBV5-1 with TRBJ2-3, with D maybe TRBD2 (5 bases). Trimming pared 4 bases from V and 8 bases from J, leaving 11 bases between. This CDR3 contains 12 residues. The germline gives CDR1 SGHRS, CDR2 YFSETQ. CDR3 coding DNA: TGCGCCAGCAGCGAGGACCGGGGTACGCAGTATTTT. Residues: CASSEDRGTQYF.

The rearrangement joins TRBV6-5 to TRBJ1-5; 7 bases align to TRBD1. V lost 6 bases to trimming and J lost 4 bases; unmatched junction nucleotides: 3. The CDR3 spans 13 residues. Germline V gene data show CDR1 as MNHEY and CDR2 as SVGAGI. The CDR3 region has the DNA TGTGCCAGCAGAAAGACAGGGAATCAGCCCCAGCATTTT. This codes for CASRKTGNQPQHF.

The CDR3 nucleotides read TGTGCCAGCAGTGAGACACTCCCGGGAACTGAAGCTTTCTTT. It specifies CASSETLPGTEAFF. V usage is TRBV2 and J usage is TRBJ1-1; D is unclear. V lost 3 bases and J lost 5, with 13 bases in between. Germline loops: CDR1 SNHLY, CDR2 FYNNEI. The CDR3 consists of 14 residues.

V is TRBV2 and J is TRBJ2-5, with 7 bases aligning to TRBD2. The CDR3 has 14 amino acids. The V gene end was trimmed by 7 bases and the J gene end by 5 bases; junction bases not matched to a gene: 10. Germline lookup yields CDR1 SNHLY and CDR2 FYNNEI. CDR3 in amino acids: CASTELANAETQYF. CDR3 in DNA: TGTGCCAGCACCGAACTAGCGAATGCGGAGACCCAGTACTTC.

This clone was seen a single time. The chain is built from TRBV25-1 and TRBJ1-2; D unresolved. The CDR3 loop spans 14 amino acids. V was clipped by 0 bases and J by 6 bases, with 11 bases between them. In germline, CDR1 is MGHDK, CDR2 SYGVNS. CDR3 in DNA: TGTGCCAGCAGTGAATATGGAGAAGGGAATGGCTACACCTTC. This translates into CASSEYGEGNGYTF.

This clone was recorded only once. A read error may produce the germline difference seen at one junction end. Other nucleotide sequences in the sample specify the same CDR3. The V call is TRBV28, the J call TRBJ1-2; 7 bases agree with TRBD1. Germline CDR1 MDHEN, CDR2 SYDVKM. There are 14 residues in the CDR3. As DNA, the CDR3 is TGTGCCCGCAGGGGGGGAGGGGGAAGGTATGGCTACACCTTC. It encodes CARRGGGGRYGYTF.

V is TRBV29-1 and J is TRBJ2-7; D call uncertain. The germline V and J ends were trimmed by 6 bases and 3 bases, with 9 bases remaining between them. Germline V gene lookup returns CDR1 SQVTM and CDR2 ANQGSEA. CDR3 length equals 11 residues. The DNA for the CDR3 is TGCAGCGTGGCCCTGCTCTACGAGCAGTACTTC. Protein sequence: CSVALLYEQYF.

A single count supports this clone. V gene TRBV19 combines with J gene TRBJ1-1; no clear D. The germline V and J ends were trimmed by 1 base and 5 bases, with 11 bases remaining between them. The CDR3 runs to 14 residues. Germline CDR1 and CDR2: LNHDA and SQIVND (reference sequence). Here the CDR3 reads CASSIGIGLTEAFF. The CDR3 DNA reads as TGTGCCAGTAGTATAGGAATCGGGTTGACTGAAGCTTTCTTT. The whole variable domain, remainder taken from reference TRBV19 and TRBJ1-1, is DGGITQSPKYLFRKEGQNVTLSCEQNLNHDAMYWYRQDPGQGLRLIYYSQIVNDFQKGDIAEGYSVSREKKESFPLTVTSAQKNPTAFYLCASSIGIGLTEAFFGQGTRLTVV.

The chain is built from TRBV27 and TRBJ1-1; the match to TRBD1 covers 9 bases. V trimming: 6 bases; J trimming: 11 bases; junction bases outside the gene matches: 10. This CDR3 region has 13 residues. Germline V gene sequence: CDR1 MNHEY, CDR2 SMNVEV (reference sequence). CDR3 sequence reads: CASSHRQGDRAFF. CDR3 nucleotides: TGTGCCAGCAGCCATCGACAGGGGGATAGGGCTTTCTTT.

The chain employs TRBV28 and TRBJ1-6; D is possibly TRBD1 (5 bases). The V gene lost 3 bases and the J gene lost 9 bases, with 9 bases spanning the gap. The CDR3 is 13 residues long. Germline V gives CDR1 MDHEN, CDR2 SYDVKM. CDR3 sequence (DNA): TGTGCCAGCAGTTTTGCCGGGACTTCACCCCTCCACTTT. Its protein is CASSFAGTSPLHF.

The rearrangement joins TRBV9 to TRBJ1-1, with 7 nucleotides matching TRBD1. CDR1 SGDLS and CDR2 YYNGEE come from the germline V gene. V was pared by 0 bases and J by 10 bases, with 6 bases of the junction left unmatched. The CDR3 extends over 13 amino acids. In DNA, the CDR3 is TGTGCCAGCAGCGTAGGGACAGGAGCGGTAGCTTTCTTT. Encoded protein: CASSVGTGAVAFF.

V and J are TRBV10-3 and TRBJ2-1; TRBD2 aligns across 10 bases. With V trimmed by 3 bases and J by 3 bases, 8 bases remained unmatched. The germline V gene encodes CDR1 ENHRY and CDR2 SYGVKD. The CDR3 totals 17 residues. CDR3 in amino acids: CAISDSAGGGYYNEQFF. The DNA of the CDR3 is TGTGCCATCAGTGATTCAGCGGGAGGGGGCTACTACAATGAGCAGTTCTTC.

This chain uses TRBV3-1 (or the pseudogene TRBV3-2) with TRBJ2-3; 7 nucleotides align to TRBD2. CDR3 size: 16 residues. V gave up 1 base and J gave up 0 bases; unmatched junction bases: 4. The germline V gene has CDR1 LGHDT and CDR2 YNNKEL (reference sequence). The CDR3 loop reads CASSQGRESSTDTQYF. CDR3 nucleotides: TGTGCCAGCAGCCAAGGGCGGGAGAGCAGCACAGATACGCAGTATTTT.

This chain links TRBV11-2 with TRBJ2-2; D uncertain. The CDR3 spans 18 residues. CDR1 is SGHAT and CDR2 is FQNNGV in the germline V gene. Trimming took 1 base from V and 1 from J, leaving 16 bases between them. CDR3 coding DNA: TGTGCCAGCAGCTTAGTAAGCCCGCTAGGGCGGAACACCGGGGAGCTGTTTTTT. This codes for CASSLVSPLGRNTGELFF.

The genes are TRBV19 and TRBJ2-7; D is ambiguous. The CDR3 has 12 residues. Between the trimmed V and J ends, which lost 2 bases and 6 bases, there was a span of 8 bases. Germline V gene data show CDR1 as LNHDA and CDR2 as SQIVND (reference sequence). The CDR3 loop reads CASSISGSEQYF. The DNA for the CDR3 is TGTGCCAGTAGTATATCCGGGTCCGAGCAGTACTTC.

The chain employs TRBV7-2 and TRBJ1-6; tentatively, D is TRBD1 (6 bases). Germline CDR1 is SGHTA and CDR2 is FQGNSA. The ends were cut back, 4 bases at V and 9 bases at J, with 13 bases in the middle. There are 14 residues in the CDR3. CDR3 coding DNA: TGTGCCAGCAGCTCGCGGGACATTCCTTCACCCCTCCACTTT. It yields the protein CASSSRDIPSPLHF.

CDR3 sequence reads: CAWSRGDFTDTQYF. The CDR3 coding sequence is TGTGCCTGGAGCAGGGGCGATTTCACAGATACGCAGTATTTT. V usage is TRBV30 and J usage is TRBJ2-3; a weak D match, TRBD1 (6 bases). Trimming removed 3 bases from V and 2 bases from J, with 12 bases in between. This CDR3 comprises 14 residues. The germline V gene encodes CDR1 GTSNPN and CDR2 SVGIG (reference sequence).

The gene calls are TRBV30 and TRBJ2-1; TRBD2 agrees at 9 bases. CDR1 GTSNPN and CDR2 SVGIG come from the germline V gene (reference sequence). The CDR3 runs 16 residues. After removal of 2 bases from V and 6 bases from J, the junction contained 11 bases not matched to a gene. The CDR3 reads CAWSLNSGRRVNEQFF. Here the CDR3 DNA reads TGTGCCTGGAGTTTAAATAGCGGGAGACGGGTCAATGAGCAGTTCTTC. Filled out from reference TRBV30 and TRBJ2-1, the complete variable domain reads SQTIHQWPATLVQPVGSPLSLECTVEGTSNPNLYWYRQAAGRGLQLLFYSVGIGQISSEVPQNLSASRPQDRQFILSSKKLLLSDSGFYLCAWSLNSGRRVNEQFFGPGTRLTVL.

The chain joins TRBV5-5 to TRBJ1-2; D is unclear. CDR1 is SGHKS and CDR2 is YYEKEE in the germline V gene (reference sequence). V dropped 0 bases and J dropped 4 bases, with 13 bases sitting between them. This CDR3 is 15 amino acids long. The CDR3 DNA follows: TGTGCCAGCAGCTTGGCGGGCGATTCCCTCTATGGCTACACCTTC. Translated, it gives CASSLAGDSLYGYTF. The whole variable domain, filled in from reference TRBV5-5 and TRBJ1-2, reads DAGVTQSPTHLIKTRGQQVTLRCSPISGHKSVSWYQQVLGQGPQFIFQYYEKEERGRGNFPDRFSARQFPNYSSELNVNALLLGDSALYLCASSLAGDSLYGYTFGSGTRLTVV.

V is TRBV5-1 and J is TRBJ1-4; unclear D gene. The V end was cut by 0 bases, the J end by 12 bases, with 21 bases between. This CDR3 region has 16 residues. Germline CDR1 and CDR2: SGHRS and YFSETQ. Here the CDR3 DNA reads TGCGCCAGCAGCTTGGAAGTAGGAGGGAGGACCGAAGAACTGTTTTTT. Translation gives CASSLEVGGRTEELFF.

The CDR3 loop is CASSPDGVFNEQFF. CDR3 sequence (DNA): TGCGCCAGCAGCCCGGACGGGGTATTCAATGAGCAGTTCTTC. The J gene is TRBJ2-1, the V gene TRBV4-3; TRBD2 might be the D (5 bases). CDR1 and CDR2 (germline): LGHNA, YSLEER. Trimming left V 4 bases short and J 6 bases short, with 13 bases between. CDR3 length: 14 amino acids.

The gene calls are TRBV16 and TRBJ2-7, with D perhaps being TRBD1 or TRBD2 (5 bases each). The CDR3 is 13 residues long. V lost 0 bases to trimming and J lost 4 bases, with 7 bases between them. Per germline, CDR1 KGHSY and CDR2 FQNENV. CDR3 sequence: CASSQSGEYEQYF. CDR3 nucleotide sequence: TGTGCCAGCAGCCAATCGGGGGAGTACGAGCAGTACTTC.

The J gene is TRBJ2-7, the V gene TRBV19; D might be TRBD1 (5 bases). Trimming cost V 1 base and J 3 bases, with 7 bases left between them. The V gene's germline CDR1 is LNHDA and CDR2 SQIVND (reference sequence). The CDR3 consists of 13 residues. CDR3 protein: CASSIGQRYEQYF. Written as DNA, the CDR3 is TGTGCCAGTAGTATAGGACAGCGCTACGAGCAGTACTTC.

The chain uses TRBV7-8 and TRBJ2-1, with a tentative D call TRBD2 (6 bases). The CDR3 length is 16 residues. V was pared by 4 bases and J by 7 bases, with 20 bases between. Germline V gene lookup returns CDR1 SGHVS and CDR2 FQNEAQ. CDR3 coding DNA: TGTGCCAGCAGCTCCTCCGGAGGGCCGAATAGTAATGAGCAGTTCTTC. Its protein is CASSSSGGPNSNEQFF.

In this sample, this clone turned up once. The CDR3 nucleotides are TGTGCCAGCAGCTTAGGGGGACTGGCCAACAATGAGCAGTTCTTC. Its protein is CASSLGGLANNEQFF. The gene calls are TRBV7-9 and TRBJ2-1, with D perhaps TRBD2 (6 bases). V was cut by 1 base and J by 5 bases, with 12 bases left in between. CDR3 length equals 15 residues. Germline CDR1 SEHNR, CDR2 FQNEAQ (reference sequence).

V usage is TRBV28 and J usage is TRBJ2-3; D perhaps matches TRBD2 (6 bases). Germline-derived CDR1 and CDR2 are MDHEN and SYDVKM. CDR3 length: 11 amino acids. Between the trimmed V and J ends, which lost 7 bases and 9 bases, there was a span of 11 bases. The CDR3 sequence is CASIWGETQYF. The CDR3 nucleotides are TGTGCCAGCATTTGGGGGGAAACGCAGTATTTT.

The V gene is TRBV7-9, the J gene TRBJ2-3; 7 bases map to TRBD1. This CDR3 comprises 18 residues. Germline CDR1 and CDR2: SEHNR and FQNEAQ (reference sequence). The V segment lost 5 bases and the J segment 2 bases; nucleotides outside the gene matches: 16. The CDR3 DNA follows: TGTGCCAGCAGCCCCCCCACGGGACAGAGACTGTCCACAGATACGCAGTATTTT. Protein: CASSPPTGQRLSTDTQYF.

J is TRBJ2-2 and V is TRBV5-5; D remains unclear. The CDR3 consists of 15 residues. Germline CDR1 reads SGHKS; CDR2 reads YYEKEE (reference sequence). V was shortened by 0 bases and J by 6 bases, with 12 bases between the two germline ends. CDR3 amino acids: CASSLARGVAGELFF. CDR3 nucleotides: TGTGCCAGCAGCTTGGCTCGTGGGGTTGCCGGGGAGCTGTTTTTT.

The chain combines TRBV6-2 or TRBV6-3 with TRBJ2-5; TRBD2 agrees at 9 bases. The CDR3 runs 11 residues. V lost 5 bases, J lost 13 bases, and 5 bases stayed unmatched. CDR1 and CDR2 (germline): MNHEY, SVGEGT. The CDR3: CASSLSGSWYF. For the CDR3, the DNA is TGTGCCAGCAGTCTTAGCGGGAGCTGGTACTTC.

The chain employs TRBV10-3 and TRBJ2-7, with D tentatively TRBD1 (5 bases). Germline V gene data show CDR1 as ENHRY and CDR2 as SYGVKD. This CDR3 is 17 amino acids long. Trimming took 2 bases from V and 0 from J, leaving 17 bases between them. The CDR3 bases are TGTGCCATCAGTGAGACGATACAGGAGAAAATCTCCTACGAGCAGTACTTC. Protein sequence: CAISETIQEKISYEQYF.